The next 4 T cell receptor beta chains were all read from a single sample in a study of blood T cells in healthy people across ages. Through a sample-barcoded 5' primer and a J-beta primer mix, a second PCR was run for roughly 7 to 11 cycles. TCRdb used MiXCR to reprocess the 5' RACE reads, holding one entry per CDR3 protein. This table has 1.6 million or so distinct CDR3 sequences, almost 35% appearing once. What was sequenced was blood. These TCRs come from a woman aged 25-40 years in good health.

The J gene is TRBJ1-2, the V gene TRBV30, with 7 bases identical to TRBD1. V shed 5 bases, J shed 7 bases, and the junction held 7 bases outside the gene matches. CDR3 length equals 12 residues. Germline V gene data show CDR1 as GTSNPN and CDR2 as SVGIG (reference sequence). The CDR3 DNA reads as TGTGCCTGGGAGCTCTACAGGGGTGGCTACACCTTC. Its translation is CAWELYRGGYTF.

The chain combines TRBV20-1 with TRBJ2-5; unclear D gene. Trimming cost V 3 bases and J 7 bases, with 12 bases left between them. The germline CDR1 and CDR2 sequences are DFQATT and SNEGSKA (reference sequence). The CDR3 covers 12 residues. Here the CDR3 reads CSASERRVTQYF. As DNA, the CDR3 is TGCAGTGCTAGCGAACGTAGAGTGACCCAGTACTTC.

With respect to this clonotype: A much larger clonotype is one base distant, so this may be a read error. This CDR3 reads CSAVARTDGYTF. The CDR3 DNA sequence: TGCAGCGCCGTAGCTCGGACGGATGGCTACACCTTC. This chain links TRBV29-1 with TRBJ1-2; D is unresolved. CDR1 is SQVTM, CDR2 ANQGSEA, per germline. With 7 bases removed from V and 6 bases from J, the gap between germline ends came to 15 bases. The CDR3 is 12 amino acids. Supplemented by reference TRBV29-1 and TRBJ1-2, the full variable domain reads SAVISQKPSRDICQRGTSLTIQCQVDSQVTMMFWYRQQPGQSLTLIATANQGSEATYESGFVIDKFPISRPNLTFSTLTVSNMSPEDSSIYLCSAVARTDGYTFGSGTRLTVV.

Worth noting for this clonotype: An end of the junction differs from the germline gene, which may be a read error. This chain uses TRBV7-9 with TRBJ2-1; 7 bases agree with TRBD1. The end of the DNA aligns better with TRBJ2-7, so the J call may be wrong. The CDR3 has 14 residues. Germline V gene data show CDR1 as SEHNR and CDR2 as FQNEAQ (reference sequence). CDR3 nucleotides: TGTGCCAGCAGCTTAGGACAGGGCCCCTACAAGCAGTACTTC. It translates to CASSLGQGPYKQYF.